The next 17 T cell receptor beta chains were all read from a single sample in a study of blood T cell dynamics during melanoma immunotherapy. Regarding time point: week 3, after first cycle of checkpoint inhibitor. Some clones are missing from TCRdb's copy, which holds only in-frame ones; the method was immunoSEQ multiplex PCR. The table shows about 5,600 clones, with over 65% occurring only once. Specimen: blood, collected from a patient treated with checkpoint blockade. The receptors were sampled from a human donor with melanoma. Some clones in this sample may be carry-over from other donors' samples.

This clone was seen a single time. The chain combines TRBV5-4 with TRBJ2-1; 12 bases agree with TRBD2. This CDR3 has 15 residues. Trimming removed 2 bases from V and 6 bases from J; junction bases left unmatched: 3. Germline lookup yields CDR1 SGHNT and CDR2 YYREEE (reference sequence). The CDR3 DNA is TGTGCCAGCAGCTTTGGGACTAGCGGGTTCAATGAGCAGTTCTTC. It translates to CASSFGTSGFNEQFF.

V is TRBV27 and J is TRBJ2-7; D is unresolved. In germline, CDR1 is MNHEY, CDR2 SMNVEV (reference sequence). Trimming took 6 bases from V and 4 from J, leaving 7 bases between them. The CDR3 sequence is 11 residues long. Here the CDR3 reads CASRNLYEQYF. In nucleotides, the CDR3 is TGTGCCAGCAGAAACCTATACGAGCAGTACTTC.

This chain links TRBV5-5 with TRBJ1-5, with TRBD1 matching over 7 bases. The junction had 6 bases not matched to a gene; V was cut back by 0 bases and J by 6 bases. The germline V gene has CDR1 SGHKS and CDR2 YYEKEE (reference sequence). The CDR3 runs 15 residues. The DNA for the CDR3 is TGTGCCAGCAGCTTGGCTCAGGGGGGTGGTCAGCCCCAGCATTTT. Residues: CASSLAQGGGQPQHF.

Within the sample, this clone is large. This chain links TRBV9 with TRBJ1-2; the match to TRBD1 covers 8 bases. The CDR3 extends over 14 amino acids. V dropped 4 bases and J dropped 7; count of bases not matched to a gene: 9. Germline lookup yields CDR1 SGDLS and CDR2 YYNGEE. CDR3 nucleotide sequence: TGTGCCAGCAGCACTTCAGGGGGCCGGTTTGGCTACACCTTC. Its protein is CASSTSGGRFGYTF.

For the CDR3, the DNA is TGCAGCGTTGGCTTAGGGGGGGCCGGGGAGCTGTTTTTT. Translating it yields CSVGLGGAGELFF. V gene TRBV29-1 combines with J gene TRBJ2-2, with D maybe TRBD2 (7 bases). V dropped 4 bases and J dropped 6 bases, with 12 bases sitting between them. The CDR3 covers 13 residues. Germline-derived CDR1 and CDR2 are SQVTM and ANQGSEA.

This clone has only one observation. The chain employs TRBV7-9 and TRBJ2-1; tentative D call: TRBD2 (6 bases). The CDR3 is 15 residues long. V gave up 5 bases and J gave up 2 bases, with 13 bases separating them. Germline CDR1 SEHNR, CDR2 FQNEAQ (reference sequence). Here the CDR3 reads CASSQTGTAYNEQFF. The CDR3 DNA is TGTGCCAGCAGCCAGACCGGGACTGCCTACAATGAGCAGTTCTTC. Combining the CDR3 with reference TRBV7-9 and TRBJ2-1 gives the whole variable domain DTGVSQNPRHKITKRGQNVTFRCDPISEHNRLYWYRQTLGQGPEFLTYFQNEAQLEKSRLLSDRFSAERPKGSFSTLEIQRTEQGDSAMYLCASSQTGTAYNEQFFGPGTRLTVL.

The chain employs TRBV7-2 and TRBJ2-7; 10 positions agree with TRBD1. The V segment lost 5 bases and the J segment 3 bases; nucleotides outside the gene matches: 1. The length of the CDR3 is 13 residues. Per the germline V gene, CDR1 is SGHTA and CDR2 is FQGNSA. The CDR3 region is CASSRTGGYEQYF. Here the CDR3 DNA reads TGTGCCAGCAGCCGGACAGGGGGCTACGAGCAGTACTTC.

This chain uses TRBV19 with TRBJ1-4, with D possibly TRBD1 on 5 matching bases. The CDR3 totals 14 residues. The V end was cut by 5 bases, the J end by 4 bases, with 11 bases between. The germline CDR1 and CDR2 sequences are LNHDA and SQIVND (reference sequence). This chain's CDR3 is CASSPGTFNEKLFF. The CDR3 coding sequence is TGTGCCAGTAGTCCCGGGACCTTTAATGAAAAACTGTTTTTT.

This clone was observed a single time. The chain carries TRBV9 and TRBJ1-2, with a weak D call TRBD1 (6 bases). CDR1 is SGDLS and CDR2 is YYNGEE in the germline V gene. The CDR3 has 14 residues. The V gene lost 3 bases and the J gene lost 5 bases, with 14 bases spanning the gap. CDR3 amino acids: CASSARDIGYGYTF. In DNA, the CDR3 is TGTGCCAGCAGCGCCCGGGACATAGGATATGGCTACACCTTC. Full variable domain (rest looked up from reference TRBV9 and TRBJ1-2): DSGVTQTPKHLITATGQRVTLRCSPRSGDLSVYWYQQSLDQGLQFLIQYYNGEERAKGNILERFSAQQFPDLHSELNLSSLELGDSALYFCASSARDIGYGYTFGSGTRLTVV.

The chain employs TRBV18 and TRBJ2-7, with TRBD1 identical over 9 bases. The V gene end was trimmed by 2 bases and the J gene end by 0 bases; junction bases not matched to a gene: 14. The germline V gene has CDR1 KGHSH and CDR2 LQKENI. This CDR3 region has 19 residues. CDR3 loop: CASSPFTDTGTGNSYEQYF. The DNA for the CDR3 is TGTGCCAGCTCACCATTCACGGATACCGGGACAGGGAACTCCTACGAGCAGTACTTC.

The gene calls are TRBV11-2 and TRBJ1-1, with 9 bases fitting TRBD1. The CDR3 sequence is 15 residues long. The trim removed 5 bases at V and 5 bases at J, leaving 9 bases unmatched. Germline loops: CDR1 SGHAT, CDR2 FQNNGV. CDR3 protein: CASSPRTGVGTEAFF. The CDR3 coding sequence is TGTGCCAGCAGCCCTCGGACAGGGGTTGGGACTGAAGCTTTCTTT.

The DNA for the CDR3 is TGTGCCACCTCCGTCAGCCTAACGGGAAACACCATATATTTT. This translates into CATSVSLTGNTIYF. The chain recombines TRBV28 with TRBJ1-3; D is undetermined. Trimming pared 10 bases from V and 4 bases from J, leaving 17 bases between. The CDR3 has 14 amino acids. CDR1 is MDHEN, CDR2 SYDVKM, per germline.

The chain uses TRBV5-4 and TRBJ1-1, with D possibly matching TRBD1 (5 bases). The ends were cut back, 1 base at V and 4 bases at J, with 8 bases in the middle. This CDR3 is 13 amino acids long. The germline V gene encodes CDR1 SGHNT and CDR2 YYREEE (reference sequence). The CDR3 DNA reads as TGTGCCAGCAGCTTGCTGGGGGGCACTGAAGCTTTCTTT. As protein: CASSLLGGTEAFF. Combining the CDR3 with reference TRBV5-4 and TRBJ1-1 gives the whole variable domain ETGVTQSPTHLIKTRGQQVTLRCSSQSGHNTVSWYQQALGQGPQFIFQYYREEENGRGNFPPRFSGLQFPNYSSELNVNALELDDSALYLCASSLLGGTEAFFGQGTRLTVV.

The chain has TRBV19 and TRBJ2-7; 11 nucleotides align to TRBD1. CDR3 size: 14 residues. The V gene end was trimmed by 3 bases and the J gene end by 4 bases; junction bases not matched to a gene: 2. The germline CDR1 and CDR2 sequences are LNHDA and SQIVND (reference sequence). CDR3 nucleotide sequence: TGTGCCAGTAGTATTGGACAGGGGGCTTACGAGCAGTACTTC. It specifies CASSIGQGAYEQYF. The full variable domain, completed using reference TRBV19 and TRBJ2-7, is DGGITQSPKYLFRKEGQNVTLSCEQNLNHDAMYWYRQDPGQGLRLIYYSQIVNDFQKGDIAEGYSVSREKKESFPLTVTSAQKNPTAFYLCASSIGQGAYEQYFGPGTRLTVT.

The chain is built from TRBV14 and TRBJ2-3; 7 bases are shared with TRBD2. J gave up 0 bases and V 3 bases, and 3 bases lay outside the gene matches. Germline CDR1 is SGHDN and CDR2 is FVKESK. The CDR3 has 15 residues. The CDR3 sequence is CASSQSAGSTDTQYF. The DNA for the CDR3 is TGTGCCAGCAGCCAGTCAGCGGGAAGCACAGATACGCAGTATTTT. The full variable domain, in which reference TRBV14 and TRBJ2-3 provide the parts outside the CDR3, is EAGVTQFPSHSVIEKGQTVTLRCDPISGHDNLYWYRRVMGKEIKFLLHFVKESKQDESGMPNNRFLAERTGGTYSTLKVQPAELEDSGVYFCASSQSAGSTDTQYFGPGTRLTVL.

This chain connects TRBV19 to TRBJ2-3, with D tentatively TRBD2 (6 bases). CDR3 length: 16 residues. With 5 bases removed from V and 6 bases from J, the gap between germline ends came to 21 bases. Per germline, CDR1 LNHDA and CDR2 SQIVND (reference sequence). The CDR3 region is CASSPLSRGGGDTQYF. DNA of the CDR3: TGTGCCAGTAGTCCCCTCTCGCGGGGTGGGGGGGATACGCAGTATTTT. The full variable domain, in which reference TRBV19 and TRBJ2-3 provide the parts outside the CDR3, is DGGITQSPKYLFRKEGQNVTLSCEQNLNHDAMYWYRQDPGQGLRLIYYSQIVNDFQKGDIAEGYSVSREKKESFPLTVTSAQKNPTAFYLCASSPLSRGGGDTQYFGPGTRLTVL.

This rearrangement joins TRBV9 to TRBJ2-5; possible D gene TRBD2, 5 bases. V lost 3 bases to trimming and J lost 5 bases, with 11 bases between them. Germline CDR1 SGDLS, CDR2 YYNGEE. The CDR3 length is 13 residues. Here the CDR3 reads CASSGFGKETQYF. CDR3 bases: TGTGCCAGCAGCGGTTTCGGGAAGGAGACCCAGTACTTC.